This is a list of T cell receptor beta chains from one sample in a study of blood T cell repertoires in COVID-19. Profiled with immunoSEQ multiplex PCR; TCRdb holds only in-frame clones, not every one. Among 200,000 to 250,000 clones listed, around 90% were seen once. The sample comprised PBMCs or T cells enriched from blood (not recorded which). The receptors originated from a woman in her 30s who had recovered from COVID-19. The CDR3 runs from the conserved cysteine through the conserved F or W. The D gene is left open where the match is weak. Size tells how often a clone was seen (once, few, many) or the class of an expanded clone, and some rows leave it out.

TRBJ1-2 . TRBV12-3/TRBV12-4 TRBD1 CASSQDRGYGYTF TGTGCCAGCAGTCAAGACAGGGGATATGGCTACACCTTC
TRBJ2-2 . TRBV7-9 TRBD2 CASSYYGVAGNTGELFF TGTGCCAGCAGCTATTACGGGGTAGCGGGTAACACCGGGGAGCTGTTTTTT
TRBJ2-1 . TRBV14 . CASSLVAALSYNEQFF TGTGCCAGCAGCTTGGTAGCGGCCCTCTCCTACAATGAGCAGTTCTTC
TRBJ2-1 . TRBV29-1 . CSVGTGLGRDEQFF TGCAGCGTTGGGACGGGACTGGGACGGGATGAGCAGTTCTTC
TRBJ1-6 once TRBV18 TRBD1 CASSPGQGYNSPLHF TGTGCCAGCTCACCTGGACAGGGCTATAATTCACCCCTCCACTTT
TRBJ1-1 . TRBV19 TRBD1 CASNSGTGGEAFF TGTGCCAGTAACAGCGGGACAGGGGGCGAAGCTTTCTTT
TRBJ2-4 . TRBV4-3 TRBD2 CASSHLRVGGAGDIQYF TGCGCCAGCAGCCACCTAAGAGTCGGGGGGGCTGGGGACATTCAGTACTTC
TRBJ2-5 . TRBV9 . CASSVILSLLGEETQYF TGTGCCAGCAGCGTAATCCTCTCTCTCCTAGGGGAAGAGACCCAGTACTTC
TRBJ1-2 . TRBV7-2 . CASSLVGGGFYGYTF TGTGCCAGCAGCTTAGTTGGTGGGGGCTTTTATGGCTACACCTTC
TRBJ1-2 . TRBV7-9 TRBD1 CASSLDSGQFYGYTF TGTGCCAGCAGCTTAGATTCGGGACAGTTCTATGGCTACACCTTC
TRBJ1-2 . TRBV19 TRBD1 CASSAGDSVAYGYTF TGTGCCAGTAGCGCCGGGGACAGTGTCGCCTATGGCTACACCTTC
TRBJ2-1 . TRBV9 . CASTTRGGSYNEQFF TGTGCCAGCACCACAAGGGGGGGGTCCTACAATGAGCAGTTCTTC
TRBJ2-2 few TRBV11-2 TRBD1 CASSLATGVGTGELFF TGTGCCAGCAGCCTGGCTACAGGGGTGGGCACCGGGGAGCTGTTTTTT
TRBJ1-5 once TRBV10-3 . CAISETQGHQPQHF TGTGCCATCAGTGAAACGCAGGGGCATCAGCCCCAGCATTTT
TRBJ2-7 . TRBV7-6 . CASSLDGTPGNEQYF TGTGCCAGCAGCTTAGACGGGACACCGGGGAACGAGCAGTACTTC
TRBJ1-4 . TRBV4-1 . CASSQDRMDTYATNEKLFF TGCGCCAGCAGCCAAGATCGGATGGACACCTATGCAACTAATGAAAAACTGTTTTTT
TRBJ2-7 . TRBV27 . CASSVYGQTSYEQYF TGTGCCAGCAGTGTCTACGGACAGACTTCCTACGAGCAGTACTTC
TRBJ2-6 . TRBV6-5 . CASTEDSSGANVLTF TGTGCCAGCACGGAGGACAGCTCTGGGGCCAACGTCCTGACTTTC
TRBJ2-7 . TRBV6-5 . CASREDTISEQYF TGTGCCAGCAGAGAGGACACGATCAGCGAGCAGTACTTC
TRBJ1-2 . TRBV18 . CASSPPGEPNYGYTF TGTGCCAGCTCACCACCAGGGGAACCTAACTATGGCTACACCTTC
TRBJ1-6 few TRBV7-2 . CASSLEPGYYNSPLHF TGTGCCAGCAGCTTAGAGCCGGGGTATTATAATTCACCCCTCCACTTT
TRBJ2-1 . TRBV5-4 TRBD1 CASSTRQGSYNEQFF TGTGCCAGCAGCACCCGACAGGGGTCCTACAATGAGCAGTTCTTC
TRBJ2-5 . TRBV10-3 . CALAPAGVETQYF TGTGCCTTAGCGCCGGCAGGGGTGGAGACCCAGTACTTC
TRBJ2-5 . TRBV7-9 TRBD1 CASSLTGAGETQYF TGTGCCAGCAGCCTGACAGGGGCTGGAGAGACCCAGTACTTC
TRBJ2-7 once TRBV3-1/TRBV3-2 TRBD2 CASSQDGWSLAASYEQYF TGTGCCAGCAGCCAAGATGGCTGGTCTCTAGCGGCTTCCTACGAGCAGTACTTC
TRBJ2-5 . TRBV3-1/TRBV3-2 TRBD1 CASSQSPTGGETQYF TGTGCCAGCAGCCAAAGTCCTACAGGGGGCGAGACCCAGTACTTC
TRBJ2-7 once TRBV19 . CASSPTGRSSYEQYF TGTGCCAGTAGCCCGACAGGGAGGAGTTCCTACGAGCAGTACTTC
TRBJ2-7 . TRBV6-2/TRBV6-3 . CASSWGLRSPFYEQYF TGTGCCAGCAGCTGGGGACTCCGGAGTCCCTTCTACGAGCAGTACTTC
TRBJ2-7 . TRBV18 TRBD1 CASSSYGTGVYEQYF TGTGCCAGCTCATCCTACGGGACAGGGGTCTACGAGCAGTACTTC
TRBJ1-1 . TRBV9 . CASSAPGMHAEAFF TGTGCCAGCAGCGCACCAGGGATGCACGCTGAAGCTTTCTTT
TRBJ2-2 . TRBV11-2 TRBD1 CASSWRTGETGELFF TGTGCCAGCAGTTGGAGGACAGGGGAGACCGGGGAGCTGTTTTTT
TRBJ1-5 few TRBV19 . CASTPQISNQPQHF TGTGCCAGCACGCCACAGATTAGCAATCAGCCCCAGCATTTT
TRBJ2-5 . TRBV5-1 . CASSLDSYQETQYF TGCGCCAGCAGCTTGGACAGCTACCAAGAGACCCAGTACTTC
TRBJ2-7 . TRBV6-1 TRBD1 CASSDRGQGTYEQYF TGTGCCAGCAGTGACAGGGGACAGGGTACCTACGAGCAGTACTTC
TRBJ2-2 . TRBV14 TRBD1 CASSQNRGRAGELFF TGTGCCAGCAGCCAAAACAGGGGGCGCGCCGGGGAGCTGTTTTTT
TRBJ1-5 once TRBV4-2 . CASSQGATQPQHF TGTGCCAGCAGCCAAGGTGCGACACAGCCCCAGCATTTT
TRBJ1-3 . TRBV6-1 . CASSEKGGHGNTIYF TGTGCCAGCAGTGAAAAGGGGGGGCATGGAAACACCATATATTTT
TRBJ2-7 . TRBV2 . CASSPRTASYEQYF TGTGCCAGCAGTCCACGGACAGCCTCCTACGAGCAGTACTTC